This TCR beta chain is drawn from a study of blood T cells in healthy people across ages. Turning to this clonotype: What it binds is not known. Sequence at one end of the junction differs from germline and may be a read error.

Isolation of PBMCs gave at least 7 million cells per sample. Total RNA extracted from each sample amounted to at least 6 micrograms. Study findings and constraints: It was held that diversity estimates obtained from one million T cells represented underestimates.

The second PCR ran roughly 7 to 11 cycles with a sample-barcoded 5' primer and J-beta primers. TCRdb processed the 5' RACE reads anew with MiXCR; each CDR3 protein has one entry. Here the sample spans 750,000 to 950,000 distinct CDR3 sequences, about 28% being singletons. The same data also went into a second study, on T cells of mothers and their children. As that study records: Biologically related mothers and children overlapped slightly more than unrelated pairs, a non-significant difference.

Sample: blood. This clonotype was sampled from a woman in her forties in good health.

The CDR3 loop is CTSSLTGDSSYEQYF. Written as DNA, the CDR3 is TGTACCAGCAGCTTAACAGGGGACAGCTCCTACGAGCAGTACTTC. J is TRBJ2-7 and V is TRBV7-3; 7 bases line up with TRBD1. CDR3 length: 15 amino acids. From germline, CDR1 is SGHTA and CDR2 FQGTGA.